Listed below are T cell receptor beta chains from one sample, sequenced in a study of tumor and adjacent non-tumor tissue in lung cancer. TCRdb fed the multiplex PCR reads into MiXCR, producing one record per CDR3 protein. The sample contains some 99,000 distinct CDR3 sequences, around 57% of which appear only once. Sample: distant non-tumor lung tissue. The receptors shown here come from a man aged 55 to 69 with non-small cell lung cancer. Both conserved end residues are part of each CDR3. The D gene is left open where the match is weak. Some rows mark clone size as missing; the rest say once, few, many or name a class of expanded clone.

v_gene	d_gene	abundance	j_gene	CDR3aa	CDR3nt
TRBV6-6	NA	NA	TRBJ2-7	CDSSYDSEQYF	TGTGACAGCAGTTACGACAGCGAGCAGTACTTC
TRBV5-4	NA	NA	TRBJ2-7	CASSLGQGIVISEQYF	TGTGCCAGCAGCTTGGGTCAGGGCATAGTGATCTCCGAGCAGTACTTC
TRBV4-3	NA	NA	TRBJ2-3	CASNLDAPGPGTDTQYF	TGCGCCAGCAACCTAGATGCGCCGGGTCCTGGCACAGATACGCAGTATTTT
TRBV6-1	NA	few	TRBJ1-1	CASSEMGKSTEAFF	TGTGCCAGCAGTGAAATGGGGAAATCCACTGAAGCTTTCTTT
TRBV29-1	NA	NA	TRBJ2-7	CSVAVSSYEQYF	TGCAGCGTGGCGGTAAGCTCCTACGAGCAGTACTTC
TRBV28	TRBD2	NA	TRBJ2-7	CASNPPGGTGPYEQYF	TGTGCCAGCAACCCTCCGGGGGGGACCGGCCCCTACGAGCAGTACTTC
TRBV10-3	NA	many	TRBJ1-1	CAIRGMNTEAFF	TGTGCCATCAGGGGGATGAACACTGAAGCTTTCTTT
TRBV6-2/TRBV6-3	NA	many	TRBJ1-2	CASSPMDLSRTNYGYTF	TGTGCCAGCAGTCCTATGGATCTTAGTAGGACAAACTATGGCTACACCTTC
TRBV6-1	NA	once	TRBJ1-2	CASIRGGAPNYGYTF	TGTGCCAGCATCCGTGGGGGGGCTCCTAACTATGGCTACACCTTC
TRBV5-4	TRBD2	NA	TRBJ2-7	CACSHTAGGYERYF	TGTGCCTGCAGCCACACAGCGGGAGGTTACGAGCGGTACTTC
TRBV5-4	TRBD2	many	TRBJ2-3	CASSLAPSGSGDTQYF	TGTGCCAGCAGCTTGGCGCCTAGCGGGAGCGGAGATACGCAGTATTTT
TRBV6-1	TRBD1	many	TRBJ1-1	CASSLDRGRAFF	TGTGCCAGCAGCTTAGACAGGGGCCGGGCTTTCTTT
TRBV29-1	NA	few	TRBJ2-3	CSVGVIAQYF	TGCAGCGTTGGCGTAATTGCGCAGTATTTT
TRBV29-1	NA	NA	TRBJ2-3	CSVGGADTDTQYF	TGCAGCGTTGGAGGCGCTGACACAGATACACAGTATTTT
TRBV4-1	TRBD1	few	TRBJ2-5	CASSQEGGRGPGETQYF	TGCGCCAGCAGCCAAGAAGGCGGCAGGGGGCCAGGGGAGACCCAGTACTTC
TRBV6-2/TRBV6-3	NA	NA	TRBJ1-5	CVSSSDSLYQPQHF	TGTGTCAGCAGCTCTGACAGCCTTTATCAGCCCCAGCATTTT
TRBV5-5	NA	once	TRBJ1-5	CASNFGRCNQPQHF	TGTGCCAGCAACTTTGGGCGTTGCAATCAGCCCCAGCATTTT
TRBV5-1	TRBD1	NA	TRBJ2-3	CASSLGQGRQDTQYF	TGCGCCAGCAGCCTGGGACAGGGGAGGCAAGATACGCAGTATTTT
TRBV6-1	NA	many	TRBJ1-5	CASMRGRAPYSNQPQHF	TGTGCCAGCATGCGTGGCAGGGCCCCATATAGCAATCAGCCCCAGCATTTT
TRBV12-3/TRBV12-4	NA	once	TRBJ1-1	CASSFGDNTETFF	TGTGCCAGCAGTTTTGGGGATAACACTGAAACTTTCTTT
TRBV6-6	NA	many	TRBJ2-1	CASSYFAGMDNEQFF	TGTGCCAGCAGTTATTTTGCAGGGATGGACAATGAGCAGTTCTTC
TRBV12-3/TRBV12-4	NA	many	TRBJ2-3	CASSETTDTQYF	TGTGCCAGCAGCGAAACGACAGATACGCAGTATTTT
TRBV12-5	NA	NA	TRBJ2-7	CTSGPPGTGTYEQYF	TGTACTAGCGGGCCACCCGGGACAGGGACCTACGAGCAGTACTTC
TRBV5-6	NA	NA	TRBJ2-1	CASNSTVYSYDEQFF	TGTGCCAGCAACTCGACAGTTTACTCCTACGATGAGCAGTTTTTC
TRBV4-2	TRBD2	NA	TRBJ2-1	CASSPREGAYNVQFF	TGTGCCAGCAGCCCCCGGGAGGGAGCGTACAATGTGCAGTTCTTC
TRBV29-1	NA	many	TRBJ1-6	CSVEGESSPLHF	TGCAGCGTTGAGGGGGAAAGCTCACCCCTCCACTTT
TRBV10-2	NA	many	TRBJ2-7	CASSDSYEQYF	TGCGCCAGCAGTGATAGCTACGAGCAGTACTTC
TRBV11-3	TRBD1	NA	TRBJ2-2	CVSTLTGVATGELFF	TGTGTCAGCACCTTAACAGGGGTGGCCACCGGGGAGCTGTTTTTT
TRBV12-5	TRBD1	NA	TRBJ2-7	CASGSTGQRYEHYF	TGTGCTAGTGGTTCTACGGGACAGAGGTACGAGCACTACTTC
TRBV4-2	TRBD1	NA	TRBJ2-3	CVGSQEGTGAVTDTQYF	TGTGTCGGCAGCCAAGAGGGGACAGGGGCGGTCACAGATACGCAGTATTTT
TRBV4-3	NA	many	TRBJ2-5	CASSQDSGRVETQYF	TGCGCCAGCAGCCAAGATTCTGGTAGGGTTGAGACCCAGTACTTC
TRBV28	TRBD2	NA	TRBJ2-3	CASSHLLGTSPTDTQYF	TGTGCCAGCAGTCACCTCCTTGGGACTAGCCCCACAGATACGCAGTATTTT
TRBV10-2	TRBD2	NA	TRBJ2-1	CASGEGTSRSGEQFF	TGTGCCAGCGGGGAAGGGACTAGCAGGAGCGGTGAGCAGTTCTTC
TRBV29-1	TRBD1	many	TRBJ2-5	CSVGTGVNQETQYF	TGCAGCGTCGGGACAGGGGTAAATCAAGAGACCCAGTACTTC
TRBV29-1	NA	NA	TRBJ2-3	CSADTDTDTQYF	TGCAGCGCAGACACGGACACAGATACGCAGTATTTT
TRBV6-5	NA	NA	TRBJ1-1	CASQSGECIEAFF	TGTGCCTCTCAGTCTGGGGAATGCATTGAAGCTTTCTTT
TRBV6-2/TRBV6-3	NA	NA	TRBJ2-2	CTSRTGTNTWELFF	TGTACCAGCAGAACCGGGACGAACACCTGGGAGCTGTTTTTT
TRBV5-5	TRBD1	many	TRBJ2-2	CASSPGTATGELFF	TGTGCCAGCAGCCCCGGGACAGCCACCGGGGAGCTGTTTTTT
TRBV6-6	TRBD1	few	TRBJ2-3	CANSYDVGTASADTQYF	TGTGCCAACAGTTACGATGTAGGGACAGCCTCAGCAGATACGCAGTATTTT
TRBV4-2	NA	NA	TRBJ1-6	CASSQDWTETNSPLHF	TGTGCCAGCAGCCAAGACTGGACAGAGACAAATTCACCTCTCCACTTT
TRBV4-3	NA	NA	TRBJ1-3	CASSRQRGTTIYF	TGCGCCAGCAGCCGGCAAAGAGGAACCACCATATATTTT
TRBV2	TRBD2	NA	TRBJ2-1	CASSETSGRNYEQSF	TGTGCCAGCAGTGAAACTAGCGGGAGGAACTATGAGCAGTCCTTC
TRBV5-4	TRBD2	medium-sized	TRBJ2-7	CASSYSGRRGEQYF	TGTGCCAGCAGCTATAGCGGGAGGCGTGGTGAGCAGTACTTC